The T cell receptor beta chain described here comes from a study of circulating and synovial CD4+ cells in juvenile arthritis. The method was immunoSEQ multiplex PCR; TCRdb's version includes in-frame clones alone and lacks a portion of them. Among fewer than 35,000 clones listed, 95% were seen once. This CDR3 is built from 14 residues. V lost 3 bases and J 8 bases, leaving 17 bases between the germline ends. Per germline, CDR1 SGHNT and CDR2 YYREEE (reference sequence). V and J are TRBV5-4 and TRBJ1-2, with a weak D call TRBD1 (6 bases). This receptor was obtained from a human donor with juvenile idiopathic arthritis. The specimen sequenced was CD4+ T cells from blood. The CDR3 here is CASSSRQVVGGYTF. For the CDR3, the DNA is TGTGCCAGCAGCTCAAGACAGGTCGTTGGCGGCTACACCTTC.